The clone carrying this T cell receptor beta chain was detected a few times. Its antigen remains unidentified. This entry is derived from a study of beta chain features in type 1 diabetes. The investigators reverse transcribed all of the isolated RNA, so they sequenced expressed TCRB transcripts. Assay: immunoSEQ multiplex PCR; the TCRdb copy retains only in-frame clones and omits some. The sample carries 150,000 to 190,000 clones, about 8.1% recorded once. Overall study findings and caveats: An over-representation of cells with high TCR expression could result from cDNA sequencing. The analysis here could not establish whether HLA type shapes TCRB rearrangement.

V shed 0 bases and J 4 bases; nucleotides not matched to a gene: 4. This CDR3 is 15 amino acids long. Germline V lookup: CDR1 SGHRS, CDR2 YFSETQ. The sequence was collected from a man younger than 30 in good health. The chain links TRBV5-1 to TRBJ2-7; 10 bases map to TRBD1. Sequencing was done on a sample of central memory CD4+ T cells from blood. The CDR3: CASSLEGQGLYEQYF. CDR3 nucleotide sequence: TGCGCCAGCAGCTTGGAGGGACAGGGGCTGTACGAGCAGTACTTC.